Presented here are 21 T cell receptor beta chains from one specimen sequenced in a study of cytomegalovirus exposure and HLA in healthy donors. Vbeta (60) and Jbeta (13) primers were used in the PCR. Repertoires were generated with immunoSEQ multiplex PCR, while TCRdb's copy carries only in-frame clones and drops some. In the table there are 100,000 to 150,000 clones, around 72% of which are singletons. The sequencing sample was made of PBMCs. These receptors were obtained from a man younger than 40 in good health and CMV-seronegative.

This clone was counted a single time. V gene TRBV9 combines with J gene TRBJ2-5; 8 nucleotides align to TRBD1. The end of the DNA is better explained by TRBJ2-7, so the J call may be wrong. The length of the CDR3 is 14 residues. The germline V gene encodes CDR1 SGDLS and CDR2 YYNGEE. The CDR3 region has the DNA TGTGCCAGCAGCTTTGGACAGGGCTCCTACGAGCAGTACTTC. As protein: CASSFGQGSYEQYF.

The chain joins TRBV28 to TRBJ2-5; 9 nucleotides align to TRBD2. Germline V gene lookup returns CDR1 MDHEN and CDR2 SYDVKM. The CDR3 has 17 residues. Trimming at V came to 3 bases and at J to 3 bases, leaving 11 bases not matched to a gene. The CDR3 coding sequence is TGTGCCAGCAGTTTTTCCGGGCGGGGGGGCCGCGAAGAGACCCAGTACTTC. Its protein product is CASSFSGRGGREETQYF.

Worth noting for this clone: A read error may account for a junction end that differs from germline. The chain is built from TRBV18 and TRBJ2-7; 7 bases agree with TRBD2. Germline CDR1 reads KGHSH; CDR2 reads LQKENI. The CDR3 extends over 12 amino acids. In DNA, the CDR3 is TGTGCCAGCTCACCGGGAGGGGAAGATCAACACTTC. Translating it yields CASSPGGEDQHF. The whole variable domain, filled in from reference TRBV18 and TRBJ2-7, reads NAGVMQNPRHLVRRRGQEARLRCSPMKGHSHVYWYRQLPEEGLKFMVYLQKENIIDESGMPKERFSAEFPKEGPSILRIQQVVRGDSAAYFCASSPGGEDQHFGPGTRLTVT.

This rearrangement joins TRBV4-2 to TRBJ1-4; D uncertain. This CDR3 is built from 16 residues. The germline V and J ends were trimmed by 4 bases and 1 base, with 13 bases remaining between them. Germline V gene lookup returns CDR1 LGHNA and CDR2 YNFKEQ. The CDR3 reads CASSRQSLITNEKLFF. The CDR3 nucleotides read TGTGCCAGCAGCCGACAAAGCCTGATAACTAATGAAAAACTGTTTTTT.

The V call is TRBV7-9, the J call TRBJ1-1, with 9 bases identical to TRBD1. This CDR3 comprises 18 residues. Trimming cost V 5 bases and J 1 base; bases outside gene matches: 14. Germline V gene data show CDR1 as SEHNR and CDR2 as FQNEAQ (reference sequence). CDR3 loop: CASSRTRQGVITNTEAFF. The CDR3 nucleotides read TGTGCCAGCAGCCGAACCCGACAGGGGGTTATTACGAACACTGAAGCTTTCTTT.

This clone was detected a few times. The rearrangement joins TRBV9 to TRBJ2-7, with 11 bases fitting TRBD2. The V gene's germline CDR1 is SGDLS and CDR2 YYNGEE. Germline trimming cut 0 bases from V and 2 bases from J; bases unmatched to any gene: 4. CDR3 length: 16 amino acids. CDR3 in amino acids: CASSVGIAGGAYEQYF. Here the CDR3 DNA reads TGTGCCAGCAGCGTAGGCATAGCGGGGGGGGCCTACGAGCAGTACTTC.

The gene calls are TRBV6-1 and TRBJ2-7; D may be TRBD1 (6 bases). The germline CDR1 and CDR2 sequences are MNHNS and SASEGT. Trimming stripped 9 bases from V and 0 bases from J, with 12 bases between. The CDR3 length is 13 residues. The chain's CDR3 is CASKPDSSYEQYF. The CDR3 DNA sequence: TGTGCCAGTAAACCGGACAGCTCCTACGAGCAGTACTTC.

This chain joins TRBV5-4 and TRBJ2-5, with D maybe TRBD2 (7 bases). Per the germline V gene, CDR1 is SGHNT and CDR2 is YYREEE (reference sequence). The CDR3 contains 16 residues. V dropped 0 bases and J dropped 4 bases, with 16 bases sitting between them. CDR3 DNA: TGTGCCAGCAGCTTGGCTCGAGGGGGGGGAGGAGAGACCCAGTACTTC. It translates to CASSLARGGGGETQYF.

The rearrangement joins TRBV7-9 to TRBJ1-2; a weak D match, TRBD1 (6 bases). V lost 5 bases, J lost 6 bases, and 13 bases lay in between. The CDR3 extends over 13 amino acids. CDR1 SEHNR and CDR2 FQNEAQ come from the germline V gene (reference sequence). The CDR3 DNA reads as TGTGCCAGCAGCGACGCAACAGGGAATGGCTACACCTTC. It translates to CASSDATGNGYTF.

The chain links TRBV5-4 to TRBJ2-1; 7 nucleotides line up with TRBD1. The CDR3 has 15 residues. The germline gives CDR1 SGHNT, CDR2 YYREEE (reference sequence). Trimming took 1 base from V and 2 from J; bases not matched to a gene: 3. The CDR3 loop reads CASSLRTGPYNEQFF. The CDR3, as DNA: TGTGCCAGCAGCTTGAGGACAGGTCCCTACAATGAGCAGTTCTTC.

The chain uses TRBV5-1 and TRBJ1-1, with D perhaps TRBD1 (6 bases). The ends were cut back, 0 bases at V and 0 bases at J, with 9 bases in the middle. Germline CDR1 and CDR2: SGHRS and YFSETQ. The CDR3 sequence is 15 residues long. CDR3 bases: TGCGCCAGCAGCTTGGGAACAGGGTTGAACACTGAAGCTTTCTTT. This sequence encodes CASSLGTGLNTEAFF.

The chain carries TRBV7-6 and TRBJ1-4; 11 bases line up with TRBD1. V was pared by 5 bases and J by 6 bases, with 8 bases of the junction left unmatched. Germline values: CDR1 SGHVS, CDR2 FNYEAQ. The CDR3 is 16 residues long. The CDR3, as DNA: TGTGCCAGCAGCCCGATTGTGGGACAGGGGGATGAAAAACTGTTTTTT. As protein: CASSPIVGQGDEKLFF.

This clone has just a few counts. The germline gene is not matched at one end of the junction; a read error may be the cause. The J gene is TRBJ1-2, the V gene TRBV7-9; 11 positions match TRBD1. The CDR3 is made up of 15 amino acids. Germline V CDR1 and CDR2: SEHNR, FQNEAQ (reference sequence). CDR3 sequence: CSSSHSDRGQDGYTF. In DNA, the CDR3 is TGTTCCAGCAGCCATTCGGACAGGGGGCAGGATGGCTACACCTTC. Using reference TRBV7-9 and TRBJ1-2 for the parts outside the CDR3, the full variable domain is DTGVSQNPRHKITKRGQNVTFRCDPISEHNRLYWYRQTLGQGPEFLTYFQNEAQLEKSRLLSDRFSAERPKGSFSTLEIQRTEQGDSAMYLCSSSHSDRGQDGYTFGSGTRLTVV.

The CDR3 here is CASSEGTGTFPLHF. CDR3 bases: TGTGCCAGCAGTGAAGGGACAGGGACTTTCCCCCTCCACTTT. V usage is TRBV2 and J usage is TRBJ1-6; 8 bases match TRBD1. This CDR3 comprises 14 residues. Germline V gene lookup returns CDR1 SNHLY and CDR2 FYNNEI. V gave up 1 base and J gave up 13 bases; unmatched junction bases: 6.

CDR3 sequence: CASSETGVGGYTF. CDR3 sequence (DNA): TGTGCCAGCAGCGAGACAGGCGTAGGTGGCTACACCTTC. V is TRBV11-2 and J is TRBJ1-2, with a possible D match to TRBD1 (6 bases). Deletions cut 5 bases from V and 7 bases from J, with 14 bases between. The CDR3 length is 13 residues. The germline V gene has CDR1 SGHAT and CDR2 FQNNGV. Drawing the rest from reference TRBV11-2 and TRBJ1-2, the complete variable domain is EAGVAQSPRYKIIEKRQSVAFWCNPISGHATLYWYQQILGQGPKLLIQFQNNGVVDDSQLPKDRFSAERLKGVDSTLKIQPAKLEDSAVYLCASSETGVGGYTFGSGTRLTVV.

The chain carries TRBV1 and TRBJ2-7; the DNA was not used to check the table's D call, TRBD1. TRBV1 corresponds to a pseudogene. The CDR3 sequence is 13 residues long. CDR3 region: CTSSPTGGRWQYF. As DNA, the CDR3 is TGCACCAGCAGCCCAACAGGGGGTAGATGGCAGTACTTC.

The CDR3 is CASSAGDLEAFF. CDR3 in DNA: TGCGCCAGCAGCGCGGGGGACCTTGAAGCTTTCTTT. J is TRBJ1-1 and V is TRBV5-1, with D possibly matching TRBD1 (5 bases). Germline loops: CDR1 SGHRS, CDR2 YFSETQ. The CDR3 has 12 residues. Trimming removed 4 bases at V and 7 bases at J, with 11 bases between.

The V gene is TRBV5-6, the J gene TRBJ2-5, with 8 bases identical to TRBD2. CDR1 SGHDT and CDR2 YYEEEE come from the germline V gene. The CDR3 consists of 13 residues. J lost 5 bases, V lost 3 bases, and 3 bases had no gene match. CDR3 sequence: CASSSSSGETQYF. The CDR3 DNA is TGTGCCAGCAGCTCGTCTAGCGGGGAGACCCAGTACTTC.

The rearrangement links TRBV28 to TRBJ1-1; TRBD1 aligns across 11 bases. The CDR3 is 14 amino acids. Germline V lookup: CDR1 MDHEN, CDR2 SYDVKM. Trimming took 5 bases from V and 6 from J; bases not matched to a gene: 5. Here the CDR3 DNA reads TGTGCCAGCAGTCCCCGGACAGGGGGCCCTGAAGCTTTCTTT. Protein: CASSPRTGGPEAFF.

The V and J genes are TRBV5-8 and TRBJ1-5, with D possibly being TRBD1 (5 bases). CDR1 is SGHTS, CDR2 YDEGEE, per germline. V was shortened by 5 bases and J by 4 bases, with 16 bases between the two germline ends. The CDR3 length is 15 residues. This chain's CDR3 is CASRVGGLGNQPQHF. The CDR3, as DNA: TGTGCCAGCAGGGTCGGGGGTTTAGGGAATCAGCCCCAGCATTTT.

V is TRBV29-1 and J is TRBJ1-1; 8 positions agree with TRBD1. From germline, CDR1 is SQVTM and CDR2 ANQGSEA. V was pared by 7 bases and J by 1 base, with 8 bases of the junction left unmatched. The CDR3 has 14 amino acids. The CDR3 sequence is CSAGQGGANTEAFF. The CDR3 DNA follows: TGCAGCGCCGGACAGGGAGGCGCGAACACTGAAGCTTTCTTT. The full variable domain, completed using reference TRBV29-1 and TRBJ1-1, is SAVISQKPSRDICQRGTSLTIQCQVDSQVTMMFWYRQQPGQSLTLIATANQGSEATYESGFVIDKFPISRPNLTFSTLTVSNMSPEDSSIYLCSAGQGGANTEAFFGQGTRLTVV.